Following are 9 T cell receptor beta chains from one sample sequenced in a study of T cell responses to AZD1222 COVID-19 vaccine. This table comes from immunoSEQ multiplex PCR, and its TCRdb copy is limited to in-frame clones, with some not included. The sample consists of 75,000 to 100,000 clones, about nine tenths of them appearing once. Sequencing used peripheral blood, obtained on day 0 of AZD1222 vaccination. These receptors originate from an adult in good health.

The rearrangement uses TRBV5-6 and TRBJ2-7; D remains unclear. CDR1 is SGHDT, CDR2 YYEEEE, per germline. The CDR3 spans 11 residues. V lost 3 bases, J lost 4 bases, and 5 bases lay in between. CDR3: CASSWKYEQYF. The CDR3 nucleotides are TGTGCCAGCAGCTGGAAGTACGAGCAGTACTTC. Looking up the rest from reference TRBV5-6 and TRBJ2-7 gives the full variable domain: DAGVTQSPTHLIKTRGQQVTLRCSPKSGHDTVSWYQQALGQGPQFIFQYYEEEERQRGNFPDRFSGHQFPNYSSELNVNALLLGDSALYLCASSWKYEQYFGPGTRLTVT.

V usage is TRBV28 and J usage is TRBJ2-2; 9 nucleotides align to TRBD2. Germline V gene sequence: CDR1 MDHEN, CDR2 SYDVKM. The CDR3 length is 15 residues. With V trimmed by 5 bases and J by 5 bases, 6 bases remained unmatched. CDR3 protein: CASSLSSGGTGELFF. The CDR3 region has the DNA TGTGCCAGCAGTCTCTCGAGCGGGGGGACCGGGGAGCTGTTTTTT.

Here the CDR3 reads CASSEYEQYF. The CDR3 DNA is TGTGCCAGCAGTGAGTACGAGCAGTACTTC. The V call is TRBV6-1, the J call TRBJ2-7; no firm D call. CDR3 size: 10 residues. Per germline, CDR1 MNHNS and CDR2 SASEGT. Trimming took 3 bases from V and 4 from J, leaving 1 base between them.

The V gene is TRBV7-9, the J gene TRBJ2-2, with TRBD1 matching over 7 bases. V lost 6 bases to trimming and J lost 6 bases; unmatched junction nucleotides: 4. The V gene's germline CDR1 is SEHNR and CDR2 FQNEAQ (reference sequence). There are 13 residues in the CDR3. As DNA, the CDR3 is TGTGCCAGCAGTCCAACAGGGGCCGGGGAGCTGTTTTTT. It yields the protein CASSPTGAGELFF.

This chain links TRBV9 with TRBJ1-3; D unresolved. This CDR3 is 14 amino acids long. The germline gives CDR1 SGDLS, CDR2 YYNGEE. Deletions cut 7 bases from V and 0 bases from J, with 11 bases between. CDR3 in DNA: TGTGCCAGCGGACCCACGAGCTCTGGAAACACCATATATTTT. Translation gives CASGPTSSGNTIYF.

The V call is TRBV5-3, the J call TRBJ1-2; the match to TRBD1 covers 7 bases. TRBV5-3 belongs to the ORF category, with a function that is uncertain. The V gene end was trimmed by 3 bases and the J gene end by 3 bases; junction bases not matched to a gene: 17. The CDR3 spans 18 residues. CDR3 nucleotides: TGTGCCAGAAGCTCGGGGGACAGCGTACCCACCTCGCACTATGGCTACACCTTC. It codes for CARSSGDSVPTSHYGYTF.

V is TRBV9 and J is TRBJ2-1; 13 bases are shared with TRBD2. CDR3 length equals 18 residues. V trimming: 4 bases; J trimming: 1 base; junction bases outside the gene matches: 8. Looked up from germline, CDR1 is SGDLS and CDR2 is YYNGEE. The CDR3 region is CASSFPRTSGGSYNEQFF. In DNA form, the CDR3 reads TGTGCCAGCAGCTTCCCTAGGACTAGCGGGGGTTCCTACAATGAGCAGTTCTTC.

This sequence joins TRBV3-1 (or the pseudogene TRBV3-2) and TRBJ1-2, with TRBD1 as a possible D gene (6 bases). The germline V gene has CDR1 LGHDT and CDR2 YNNKEL (reference sequence). CDR3 length equals 17 residues. V gave up 2 bases and J gave up 1 base, with 17 bases separating them. The CDR3 DNA reads TGTGCCAGCAGCCAACTACAGGGCGCCAAGGGTAACTATGGCTACACCTTC. This encodes CASSQLQGAKGNYGYTF.

The sample holds a few counts of this clone. The rearrangement uses TRBV18 and TRBJ2-3; D is possibly TRBD1 (5 bases). CDR3 length: 14 amino acids. V was clipped by 7 bases and J by 1 base, with 12 bases between them. The germline gives CDR1 KGHSH, CDR2 LQKENI. CDR3 coding DNA: TGTGCCAGCTTACCCGCAGGGCGCACAGATACGCAGTATTTT. Translated, it gives CASLPAGRTDTQYF.